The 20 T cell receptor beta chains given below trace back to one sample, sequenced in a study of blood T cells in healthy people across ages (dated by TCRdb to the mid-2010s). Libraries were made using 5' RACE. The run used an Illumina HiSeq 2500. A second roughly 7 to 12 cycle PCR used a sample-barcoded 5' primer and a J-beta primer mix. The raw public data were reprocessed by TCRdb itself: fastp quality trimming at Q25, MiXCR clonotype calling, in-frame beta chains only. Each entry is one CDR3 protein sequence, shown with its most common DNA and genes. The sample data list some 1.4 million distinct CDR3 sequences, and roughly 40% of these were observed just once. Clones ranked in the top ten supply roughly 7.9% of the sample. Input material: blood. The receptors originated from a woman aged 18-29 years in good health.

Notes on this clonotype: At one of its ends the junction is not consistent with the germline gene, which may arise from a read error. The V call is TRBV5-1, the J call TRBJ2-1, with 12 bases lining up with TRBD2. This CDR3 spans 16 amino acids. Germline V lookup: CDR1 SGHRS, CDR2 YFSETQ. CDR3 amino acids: CASSRTSGTSHNEQFF. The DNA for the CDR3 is TGCGCCAGCAGCCGGACTAGCGGGACCTCCCACAATGAGCAGTTCTTC.

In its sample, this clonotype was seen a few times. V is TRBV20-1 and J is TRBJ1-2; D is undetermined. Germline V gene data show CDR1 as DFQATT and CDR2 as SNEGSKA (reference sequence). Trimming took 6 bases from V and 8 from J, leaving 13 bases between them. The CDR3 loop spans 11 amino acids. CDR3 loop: CSAGRSQGYTF. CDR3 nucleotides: TGCAGTGCCGGACGTTCCCAGGGCTACACCTTC.

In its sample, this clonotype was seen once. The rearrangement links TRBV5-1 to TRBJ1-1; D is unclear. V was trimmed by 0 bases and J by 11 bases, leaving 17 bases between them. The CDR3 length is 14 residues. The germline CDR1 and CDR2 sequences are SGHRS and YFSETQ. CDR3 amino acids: CASSLEVGKSRAFF. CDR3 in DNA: TGCGCCAGCAGCTTGGAAGTAGGGAAGAGTCGGGCTTTCTTT.

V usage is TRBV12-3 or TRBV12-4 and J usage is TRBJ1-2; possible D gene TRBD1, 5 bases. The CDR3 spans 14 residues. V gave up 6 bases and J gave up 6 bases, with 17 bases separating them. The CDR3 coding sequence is TGTGCCAGCAGCTCCCTAGGGGAAGGCAATGGCTACACCTTC. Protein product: CASSSLGEGNGYTF.

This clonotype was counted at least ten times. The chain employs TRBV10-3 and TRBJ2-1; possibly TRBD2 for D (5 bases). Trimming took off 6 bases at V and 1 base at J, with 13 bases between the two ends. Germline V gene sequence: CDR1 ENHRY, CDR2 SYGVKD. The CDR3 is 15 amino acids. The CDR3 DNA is TGTGCCATCAGGCCCCCGGGATTTTCCTACAATGAGCAGTTCTTC. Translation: CAIRPPGFSYNEQFF.

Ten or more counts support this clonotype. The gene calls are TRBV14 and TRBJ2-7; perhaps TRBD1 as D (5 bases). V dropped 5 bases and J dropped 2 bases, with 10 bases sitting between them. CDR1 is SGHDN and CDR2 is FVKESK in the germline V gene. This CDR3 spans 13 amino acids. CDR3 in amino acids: CASSRGRTYEQYF. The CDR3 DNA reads TGTGCCAGCAGCAGGGGCAGAACCTACGAGCAGTACTTC.

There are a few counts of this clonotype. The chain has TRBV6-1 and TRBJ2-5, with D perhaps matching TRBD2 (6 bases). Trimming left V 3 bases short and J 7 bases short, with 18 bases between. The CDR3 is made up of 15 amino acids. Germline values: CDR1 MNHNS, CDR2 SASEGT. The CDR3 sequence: CASSDPSGRFGTQYF. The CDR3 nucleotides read TGTGCCAGCAGTGACCCTTCAGGGAGGTTTGGGACCCAGTACTTC.

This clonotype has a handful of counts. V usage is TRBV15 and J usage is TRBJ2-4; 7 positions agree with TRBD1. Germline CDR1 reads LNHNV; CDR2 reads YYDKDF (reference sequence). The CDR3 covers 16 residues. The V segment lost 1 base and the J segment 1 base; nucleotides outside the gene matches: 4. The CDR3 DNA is TGTGCCACCAGCAGAGGACAGGGAAAGGCCAAAAACATTCAGTACTTC. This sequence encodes CATSRGQGKAKNIQYF.

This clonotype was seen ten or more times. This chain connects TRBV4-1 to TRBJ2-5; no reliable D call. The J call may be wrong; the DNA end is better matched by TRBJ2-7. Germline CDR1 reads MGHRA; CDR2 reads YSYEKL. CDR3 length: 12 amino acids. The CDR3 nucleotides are TGCGCCAGCAGCCCCCCTCTTGGCGAGCAGTACTTC. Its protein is CASSPPLGEQYF.

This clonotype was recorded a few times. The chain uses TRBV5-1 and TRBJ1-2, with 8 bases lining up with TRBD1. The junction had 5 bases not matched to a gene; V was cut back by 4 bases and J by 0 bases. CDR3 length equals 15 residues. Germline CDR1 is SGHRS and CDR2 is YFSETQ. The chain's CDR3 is CASSTEQGANYGYTF. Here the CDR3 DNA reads TGCGCCAGCAGCACCGAACAGGGGGCTAACTATGGCTACACCTTC.

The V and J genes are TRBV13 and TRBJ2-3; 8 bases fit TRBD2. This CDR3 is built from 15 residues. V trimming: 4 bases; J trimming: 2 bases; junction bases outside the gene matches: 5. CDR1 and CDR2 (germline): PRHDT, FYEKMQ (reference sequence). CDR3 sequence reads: CASSSWTSNTDTQYF. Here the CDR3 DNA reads TGTGCCAGCAGCTCGTGGACTAGCAACACAGATACGCAGTATTTT.

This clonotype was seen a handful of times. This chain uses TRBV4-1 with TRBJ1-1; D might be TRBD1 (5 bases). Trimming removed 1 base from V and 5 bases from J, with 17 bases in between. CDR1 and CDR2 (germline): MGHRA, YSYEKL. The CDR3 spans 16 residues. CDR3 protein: CASSQARGTGGTEAFF. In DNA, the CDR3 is TGCGCCAGCAGCCAAGCACGGGGGACGGGGGGGACTGAAGCTTTCTTT.

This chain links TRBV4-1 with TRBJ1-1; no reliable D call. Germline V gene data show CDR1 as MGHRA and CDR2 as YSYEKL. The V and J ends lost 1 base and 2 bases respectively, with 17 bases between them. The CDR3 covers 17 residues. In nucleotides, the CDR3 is TGCGCCAGCAGCCAAGGGAGACTAAGCCCCCTTAACACTGAAGCTTTCTTT. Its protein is CASSQGRLSPLNTEAFF.

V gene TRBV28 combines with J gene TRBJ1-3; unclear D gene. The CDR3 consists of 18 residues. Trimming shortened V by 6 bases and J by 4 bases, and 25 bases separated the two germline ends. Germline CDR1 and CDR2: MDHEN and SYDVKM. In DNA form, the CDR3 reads TGTGCCAGCAGCCCCTTGTCGACCCCCAACGTCGAAGGAAACACCATATATTTT. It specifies CASSPLSTPNVEGNTIYF.

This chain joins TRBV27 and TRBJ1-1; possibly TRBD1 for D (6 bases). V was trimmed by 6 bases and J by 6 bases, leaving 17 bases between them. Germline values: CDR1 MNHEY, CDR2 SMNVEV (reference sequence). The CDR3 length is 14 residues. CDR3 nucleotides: TGTGCCAGCAGCACCCCCGAGGGACACGCTGAAGCTTTCTTT. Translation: CASSTPEGHAEAFF.

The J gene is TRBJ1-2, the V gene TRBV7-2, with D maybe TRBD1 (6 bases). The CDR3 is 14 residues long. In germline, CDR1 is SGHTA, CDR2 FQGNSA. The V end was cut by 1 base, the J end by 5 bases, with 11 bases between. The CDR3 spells CASSLGSQGYGYTF. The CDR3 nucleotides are TGTGCCAGCAGCTTAGGATCCCAGGGGTATGGCTACACCTTC.

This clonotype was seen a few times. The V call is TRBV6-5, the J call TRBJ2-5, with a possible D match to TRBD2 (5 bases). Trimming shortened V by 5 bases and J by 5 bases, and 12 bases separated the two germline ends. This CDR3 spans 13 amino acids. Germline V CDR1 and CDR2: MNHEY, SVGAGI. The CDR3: CASSKRTSETQYF. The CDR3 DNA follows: TGTGCCAGCAGTAAAAGGACTTCGGAGACCCAGTACTTC.

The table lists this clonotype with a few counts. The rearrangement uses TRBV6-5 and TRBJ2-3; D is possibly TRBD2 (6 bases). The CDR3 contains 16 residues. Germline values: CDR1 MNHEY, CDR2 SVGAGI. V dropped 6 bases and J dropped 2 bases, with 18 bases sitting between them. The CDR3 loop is CASSPGLSRLTDTQYF. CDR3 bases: TGTGCCAGCAGCCCGGGACTTTCCCGCCTCACAGATACGCAGTATTTT.

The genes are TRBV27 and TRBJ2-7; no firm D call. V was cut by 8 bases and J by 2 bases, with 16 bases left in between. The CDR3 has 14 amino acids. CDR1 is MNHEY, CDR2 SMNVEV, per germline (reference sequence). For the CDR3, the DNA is TGTGCCAGCGGATTCGCTTCAAGAACCTACGAGCAGTACTTC. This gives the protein CASGFASRTYEQYF.

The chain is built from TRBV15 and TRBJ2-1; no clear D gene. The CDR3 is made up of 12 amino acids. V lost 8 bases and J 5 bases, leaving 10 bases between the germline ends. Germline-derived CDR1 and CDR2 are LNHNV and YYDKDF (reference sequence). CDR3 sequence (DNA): TGTGCCACCTCAGTAGGTGACAATGAGCAGTTCTTC. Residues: CATSVGDNEQFF.